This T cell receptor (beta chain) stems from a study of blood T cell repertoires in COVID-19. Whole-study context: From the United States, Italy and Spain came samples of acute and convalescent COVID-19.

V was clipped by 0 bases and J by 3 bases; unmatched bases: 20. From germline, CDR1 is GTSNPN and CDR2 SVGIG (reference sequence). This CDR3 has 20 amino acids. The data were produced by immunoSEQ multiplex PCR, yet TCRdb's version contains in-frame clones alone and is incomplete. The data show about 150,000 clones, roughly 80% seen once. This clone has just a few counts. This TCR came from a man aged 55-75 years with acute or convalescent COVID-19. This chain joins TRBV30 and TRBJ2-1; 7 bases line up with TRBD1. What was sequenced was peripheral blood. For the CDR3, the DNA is TGTGCCTGGAGTGTACGACAGGGCCTGGCTTCCTTTCCTAACTACAATGAGCAGTTCTTC. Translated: CAWSVRQGLASFPNYNEQFF.